Given below is one T cell receptor beta chain in context. The sample is drawn from a study of shared clonotypes between healthy human individuals. The table came from immunoSEQ multiplex PCR; TCRdb's copy has only in-frame clones and leaves some out. The repertoire consists of approximately 940,000 clones, with 60% to 85% occurring once and the leading ten covering about 1.5%. Between the trimmed V and J ends, which lost 0 bases and 7 bases, there was a span of 17 bases. Looked up from germline, CDR1 is SGHNT and CDR2 is YYREEE (reference sequence). The CDR3 sequence is 17 residues long. The rearrangement joins TRBV5-4 to TRBJ1-6, with D perhaps matching TRBD1 (6 bases). Sequenced: memory CD4+ T cells sorted from blood. The subset denotes: CD45RA-negative fraction. This receptor was taken from a man between 18 and 29 years old in good health. The CDR3 bases are TGTGCCAGCAGCTTGGGCCCCGACAGGTTGCGCAATTCACCCCTCCACTTT. Translating gives CASSLGPDRLRNSPLHF.